This T cell receptor (beta chain) was sequenced during a study of OX40 agonist ivuxolimab in advanced cancers. Overall study findings and caveats: Some nonresponders additionally presented with little normalized T-cell clonal expansion. Among patients with partial responses at 0.1-3.0 mg/kg, clonal expansion was among the lowest.

As regards this clone: Antigen specificity is unknown.

Here immunoSEQ multiplex PCR was the method, and the copy in TCRdb shows in-frame clones only, minus some. Here the sample spans tens of thousands of clones, about nine tenths being singletons. This CDR3 region has 16 residues. The V segment lost 1 base and the J segment 3 bases; nucleotides outside the gene matches: 4. The germline CDR1 and CDR2 sequences are SGHAT and FQNNGV. The origin of this receptor is an adult with an advanced solid tumor such as melanoma, head and neck, liver or kidney cancer. The specimen comprised CD4+ or CD8+ T cells sorted from blood, sampled in a trial of the OX40 agonist ivuxolimab. The rearrangement joins TRBV11-2 to TRBJ2-3; TRBD2 matches 10 bases. CDR3 DNA: TGTGCCAGCAGCTTAGTAGCGGGGGGACGAACAGATACGCAGTATTTT. Translation: CASSLVAGGRTDTQYF.